This T cell receptor beta chain stems from a study of Graves' ophthalmopathy and Graves' hyperthyroidism. The study's findings and limits: Blood also harbored most expanded thyroid clonotypes above 0.001 frequency. Ophthalmopathy progression was predicted with 70.59% sensitivity and around 78% specificity.

Stable hyperthyroidism referred to disease that showed no ophthalmopathy within 18 months of follow-up. Sampling approximately 10 ml of fresh peripheral blood provided the PBMCs. In its sample, this clonotype was seen a few times. Its specificity is not known. Amplified TCR beta CDR3 regions were obtained using RNA transcripts as template. HTBI-primed first-round RT-PCR preceded second-round multiplex PCR. One entry per CDR3 protein results from TCRdb running MiXCR on the multiplex PCR reads. The sample lists approximately 410,000 distinct CDR3 sequences, approximately 15% occurring once. The CDR3 spans 12 residues. Trimming removed 3 bases at V and 6 bases at J, with 6 bases between.

Sequenced: peripheral blood. This TCR was sampled from a woman aged 18-30 years with stable Graves' hyperthyroidism. V and J are TRBV12-3 or TRBV12-4 and TRBJ2-1; D gene ambiguous. For the CDR3, the DNA is TGTGCCAGCAGTTTCTGGAGCAATGAGCAGTTCTTC. This codes for CASSFWSNEQFF.